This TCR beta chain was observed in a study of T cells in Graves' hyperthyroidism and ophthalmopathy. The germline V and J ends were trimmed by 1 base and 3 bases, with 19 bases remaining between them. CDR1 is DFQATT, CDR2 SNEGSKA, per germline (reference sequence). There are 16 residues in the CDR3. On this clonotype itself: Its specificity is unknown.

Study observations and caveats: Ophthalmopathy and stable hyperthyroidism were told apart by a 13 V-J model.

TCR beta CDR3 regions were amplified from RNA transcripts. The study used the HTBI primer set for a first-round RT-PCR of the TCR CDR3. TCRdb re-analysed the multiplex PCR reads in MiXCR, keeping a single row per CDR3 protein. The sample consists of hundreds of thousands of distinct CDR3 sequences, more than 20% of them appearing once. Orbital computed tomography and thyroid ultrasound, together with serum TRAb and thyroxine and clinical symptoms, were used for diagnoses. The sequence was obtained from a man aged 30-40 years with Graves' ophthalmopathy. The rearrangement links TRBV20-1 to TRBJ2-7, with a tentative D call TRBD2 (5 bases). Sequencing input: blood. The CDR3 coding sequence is TGCAGTGCTAGAGTAGGGTATCGGGATCTTTTCTACGAGCAGTACTTC. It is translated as CSARVGYRDLFYEQYF.